Following are 24 T cell receptor beta chains from one sample sequenced in a study of cytomegalovirus exposure and HLA in healthy donors (dated by TCRdb to about 2017). The library was made by the immunoSEQ multiplex PCR assay. The multiplex PCR relied on a mix of 60 forward primers for TCR Vbeta segments and 13 reverse primers for TCR Jbeta segments. In its TCRdb copy, this immuneACCESS table keeps in-frame sequences only and misses some clones. Where compared with another copy, unresolved V genes explain less than half of these, and the others have no known cause. Counted in this sample were 100,000 to 150,000 clones; more than 9% of them appeared once. Of the sample, approximately 4.4% is held by the ten largest clones. Sequenced: PBMCs. These receptors were collected from a woman in her late teens or twenties in good health and CMV-seropositive.

This clone was seen only a few times. The chain has TRBV7-9 and TRBJ2-7; tentative D call: TRBD2 (5 bases). Germline V gives CDR1 SEHNR, CDR2 FQNEAQ (reference sequence). The CDR3 covers 12 residues. Deletions cut 5 bases from V and 7 bases from J, with 12 bases between. CDR3 loop: CASSPDRGEQYF. CDR3 sequence (DNA): TGTGCCAGCAGCCCAGACCGGGGTGAGCAGTACTTC.

This clone was counted between two and nine times. The V gene is TRBV4-1, the J gene TRBJ2-3, with 8 bases lining up with TRBD2. Germline assignment: CDR1 MGHRA and CDR2 YSYEKL. J gave up 9 bases and V 0 bases, and 8 bases lay outside the gene matches. The CDR3 contains 15 residues. The CDR3 sequence is CASSQDRLAGATQYF. DNA for the CDR3: TGCGCCAGCAGCCAAGATAGGCTAGCGGGCGCCACGCAGTATTTT.

The chain carries TRBV11-2 and TRBJ2-3; D unclear. Trimming stripped 3 bases from V and 6 bases from J, with 4 bases between. CDR1 and CDR2 from the germline V gene are SGHAT and FQNNGV. The CDR3 sequence is 11 residues long. CDR3 in amino acids: CASSFADTQYF. CDR3 sequence (DNA): TGTGCCAGCAGCTTTGCGGATACGCAGTATTTT.

This clone was observed a few times. The V and J genes are TRBV29-1 and TRBJ2-1; TRBD1 agrees at 7 bases. The germline V gene encodes CDR1 SQVTM and CDR2 ANQGSEA. After removal of 6 bases from V and 8 bases from J, the junction contained 7 bases not matched to a gene. The length of the CDR3 is 12 residues. CDR3 protein: CSVEKDRDEQFF. The CDR3 DNA reads TGCAGCGTGGAGAAAGACAGGGATGAGCAGTTCTTC.

The chain is built from TRBV6-1 and TRBJ2-5; the match to TRBD2 covers 12 bases. Judging by the DNA end, TRBJ2-7 fits better; the J call may be wrong. CDR3 length: 14 amino acids. Germline V gene sequence: CDR1 MNHNS, CDR2 SASEGT. For the CDR3, the DNA is TGTGCCAGCAGGGAACTAGCGGGAGGTTACGAGCAGTACTTC. Translated: CASRELAGGYEQYF.

This clone was detected a few times. The chain recombines TRBV7-9 with TRBJ1-1; possible D gene TRBD1, 5 bases. The CDR3 has 16 residues. Trimming took 1 base from V and 2 from J, leaving 14 bases between them. The germline CDR1 and CDR2 sequences are SEHNR and FQNEAQ (reference sequence). This CDR3 is CASSLGQGGANTEAFF. In nucleotides, the CDR3 is TGTGCCAGCAGCTTAGGTCAGGGTGGCGCCAACACTGAAGCTTTCTTT.

The chain recombines TRBV7-8 with TRBJ1-2; possible D gene TRBD1, 5 bases. The CDR3 is made up of 15 amino acids. CDR1 is SGHVS, CDR2 FQNEAQ, per germline. Trimming took off 1 base at V and 2 bases at J, with 11 bases between the two ends. CDR3 nucleotides: TGTGCCAGCAGCTTAGGACCCGGGGGGAACTATGGCTACACCTTC. Translating it yields CASSLGPGGNYGYTF.

The sample holds a few counts of this clone. The chain carries TRBV7-3 and TRBJ1-1; D uncertain. CDR3 length equals 16 residues. V was shortened by 0 bases and J by 1 base, with 12 bases between the two germline ends. Germline CDR1 reads SGHTA; CDR2 reads FQGTGA. CDR3 nucleotide sequence: TGTGCCAGCAGCTTAACGGCGGGTCCGGGGAACACTGAAGCTTTCTTT. Translating it yields CASSLTAGPGNTEAFF. Variable domain in full (rest from reference TRBV7-3 and TRBJ1-1): GAGVSQTPSNKVTEKGKYVELRCDPISGHTALYWYRQSLGQGPEFLIYFQGTGAADDSGLPNDRFFAVRPEGSVSTLKIQRTERGDSAVYLCASSLTAGPGNTEAFFGQGTRLTVV.

This clone was detected a few times. V and J are TRBV9 and TRBJ1-4; D gene ambiguous. Germline V gives CDR1 SGDLS, CDR2 YYNGEE. V was pared by 0 bases and J by 0 bases, with 9 bases between. The CDR3 consists of 16 residues. CDR3 protein: CASSVGLTSTNEKLFF. DNA of the CDR3: TGTGCCAGCAGCGTAGGGTTGACATCAACTAATGAAAAACTGTTTTTT.

This clone was recorded a few times. The chain uses TRBV2 and TRBJ2-1; tentative D call: TRBD1 (5 bases). V was pared by 6 bases and J by 5 bases, with 5 bases between. There are 11 residues in the CDR3. Germline loops: CDR1 SNHLY, CDR2 FYNNEI. CDR3: CASRQDNEQFF. CDR3 DNA sequence: TGTGCCAGCAGACAGGACAATGAGCAGTTCTTC.

This clone occurred a few times. This chain links TRBV11-2 with TRBJ2-1; 7 bases fit TRBD2. The CDR3 totals 14 residues. The V and J ends lost 0 bases and 10 bases, in that order; junction bases with no gene match: 6. CDR1 is SGHAT, CDR2 FQNNGV, per germline. Written as DNA, the CDR3 is TGTGCCAGCAGCTTAGAGTGGAGCGGGACCGAGCAGTTCTTC. It specifies CASSLEWSGTEQFF.

This clone showed up just a few times. The rearrangement joins TRBV9 to TRBJ1-1; D uncertain. V was cut by 4 bases and J by 5 bases, with 12 bases left in between. The CDR3 extends over 13 amino acids. Germline V gene lookup returns CDR1 SGDLS and CDR2 YYNGEE. CDR3 in DNA: TGTGCCAGCAGCCCCGGCCCGGGGACTGAAGCTTTCTTT. This codes for CASSPGPGTEAFF.

V gene TRBV6-5 combines with J gene TRBJ2-3; tentatively, D is TRBD2 (5 bases). The germline gives CDR1 MNHEY, CDR2 SVGAGI. This CDR3 region has 14 residues. The ends were cut back, 6 bases at V and 10 bases at J, with 20 bases in the middle. This CDR3 reads CASRGTWTAEAQYF. Written as DNA, the CDR3 is TGTGCCAGCAGGGGAACCTGGACTGCAGAGGCGCAGTATTTT.

This clone was detected a few times. V gene TRBV15 combines with J gene TRBJ2-7; D is uncertain. V lost 0 bases and J lost 7, with 10 bases in between. Germline V gene lookup returns CDR1 LNHNV and CDR2 YYDKDF (reference sequence). The CDR3 runs 13 residues. The CDR3 DNA sequence: TGTGCCACCAGCAGAGACAGGCCAGAAGAGCAGTACTTC. This encodes CATSRDRPEEQYF.

The V gene is TRBV29-1, the J gene TRBJ1-4; no firm D call. Trimming shortened V by 5 bases and J by 8 bases, and 9 bases separated the two germline ends. The length of the CDR3 is 11 residues. Per the germline V gene, CDR1 is SQVTM and CDR2 is ANQGSEA. The CDR3 coding sequence is TGCAGCGTTTTACACATGGAAAAACTGTTTTTT. This codes for CSVLHMEKLFF.

This clone has more than one count but fewer than ten. The rearrangement joins TRBV4-1 to TRBJ2-5; D ambiguous. V lost 1 base and J 1 base, leaving 7 bases between the germline ends. This CDR3 comprises 14 residues. Germline lookup yields CDR1 MGHRA and CDR2 YSYEKL. CDR3 region: CASSQGQAQETQYF. In nucleotides, the CDR3 is TGCGCCAGCAGCCAAGGGCAGGCCCAAGAGACCCAGTACTTC.

This clone occurred a few times. The chain employs TRBV29-1 and TRBJ2-7; 8 bases agree with TRBD1. V lost 0 bases and J lost 6; bases outside the gene matches: 7. CDR1 is SQVTM and CDR2 is ANQGSEA in the germline V gene. CDR3 size: 14 residues. This CDR3 is CSVEDRTGYGEQYF. The CDR3 DNA reads as TGCAGCGTTGAAGACCGGACAGGGTATGGCGAGCAGTACTTC.

This clone turned up a few times. J is TRBJ1-3 and V is TRBV19; D is unresolved. The length of the CDR3 is 13 residues. Looked up from germline, CDR1 is LNHDA and CDR2 is SQIVND (reference sequence). Trimming cost V 4 bases and J 4 bases, with 8 bases left between them. As DNA, the CDR3 is TGTGCCAGTAGTACACCAACAGGAAACACCATATATTTT. Encoded protein: CASSTPTGNTIYF.

In its sample, this clone was seen a few times. The chain has TRBV6-1 and TRBJ2-7; TRBD2 aligns across 8 bases. Germline values: CDR1 MNHNS, CDR2 SASEGT. The CDR3 runs to 15 residues. Trimming cost V 5 bases and J 0 bases; bases outside gene matches: 6. The CDR3 DNA reads TGTGCCAGCAGTCGGGAGGGAGTCCCCTCCTACGAGCAGTACTTC. Translated, it gives CASSREGVPSYEQYF.

This clone turned up a few times. This chain joins TRBV30 and TRBJ1-1; D is unclear. The CDR3 is 14 amino acids. Germline CDR1 is GTSNPN and CDR2 is SVGIG (reference sequence). V was pared by 7 bases and J by 4 bases, with 19 bases between. CDR3 residues: CASTSAASPTEAFF. The CDR3 nucleotides read TGTGCCTCCACTTCTGCCGCTTCCCCCACTGAAGCTTTCTTT.

This clone was seen only a few times. This chain uses TRBV7-8 with TRBJ2-7; D not resolved. Between the trimmed V and J ends, which lost 4 bases and 5 bases, there was a span of 12 bases. Germline CDR1 is SGHVS and CDR2 is FQNEAQ. The CDR3 runs to 13 residues. CDR3 nucleotide sequence: TGTGCCAGCAGCTACCCCCCCCCAGACGAGCAGTACTTC. Its translation: CASSYPPPDEQYF. Combining the CDR3 with reference TRBV7-8 and TRBJ2-7 gives the whole variable domain GAGVSQSPRYKVAKRGQDVALRCDPISGHVSLFWYQQALGQGPEFLTYFQNEAQLDKSGLPSDRFFAERPEGSVSTLKIQRTQQEDSAVYLCASSYPPPDEQYFGPGTRLTVT.

This clone was observed a few times. The V gene is TRBV5-1, the J gene TRBJ1-1; TRBD1 matches at 7 bases. From germline, CDR1 is SGHRS and CDR2 YFSETQ. With V trimmed by 2 bases and J by 0 bases, 4 bases remained unmatched. This CDR3 contains 15 residues. The CDR3, as DNA: TGCGCCAGCAGCTTAACAGGGGACGTGAACACTGAAGCTTTCTTT. This gives the protein CASSLTGDVNTEAFF.

The V and J genes are TRBV4-2 and TRBJ2-3; D unclear. Germline V gives CDR1 LGHNA, CDR2 YNFKEQ. The CDR3 loop spans 12 amino acids. Trimming removed 4 bases from V and 6 bases from J, with 8 bases in between. CDR3 in DNA: TGTGCCAGCAGCCTAAATCTGGATACGCAGTATTTT. Protein: CASSLNLDTQYF.

The V and J genes are TRBV5-6 and TRBJ2-7; TRBD2 matches 12 bases. The ends lost 5 bases at V and 6 bases at J; junction bases unmatched: 9. This CDR3 contains 15 residues. Germline values: CDR1 SGHDT, CDR2 YYEEEE. As DNA, the CDR3 is TGTGCCAGCAGTCGACTAGCGGGAGAACTCGGCGAGCAGTACTTC. Amino acid sequence: CASSRLAGELGEQYF.